Listed here are 14 T cell receptor beta chains from one sample, sequenced in a study of shared clonotypes between healthy human individuals. This table comes from immunoSEQ multiplex PCR, and its TCRdb copy is limited to in-frame clones, with some not included. The table lists 2 million to 2.5 million clones, about 94% of them singletons. Material: naive CD4+ T cells sorted from blood. As to subset: CD45RA+ positively selected. The receptors stem from a man aged 18 to 35 in good health.

The chain is built from TRBV6-4 and TRBJ2-2; D may be TRBD1 (5 bases). Trimming pared 5 bases from V and 3 bases from J, leaving 13 bases between. Germline V lookup: CDR1 MRHNA, CDR2 SNTAGT. The CDR3 length is 15 residues. The CDR3 nucleotides are TGTGCCAGCAGTCCTACCCTAGGGGACACCGGGGAGCTGTTTTTT. Amino acids: CASSPTLGDTGELFF.

The chain couples TRBV11-2 to TRBJ1-6; D might be TRBD1 (6 bases). Trimming pared 3 bases from V and 10 bases from J, leaving 13 bases between. The CDR3 spans 14 residues. Germline values: CDR1 SGHAT, CDR2 FQNNGV. The CDR3 nucleotides are TGTGCCAGCAGCTTGATGGGGGCAAACTCACCCCTCCACTTT. Translating gives CASSLMGANSPLHF.

The J gene is TRBJ2-2, the V gene TRBV5-1, with D unclear. Trimming shortened V by 3 bases and J by 7 bases, and 10 bases separated the two germline ends. The CDR3 contains 13 residues. The germline V gene encodes CDR1 SGHRS and CDR2 YFSETQ. The CDR3 is CASSSELGGELFF. CDR3 nucleotides: TGCGCCAGCAGCTCGGAACTGGGCGGGGAGCTGTTTTTT.

The rearrangement uses TRBV30 and TRBJ1-2; no reliable D call. The CDR3 runs to 11 residues. V dropped 0 bases and J dropped 6 bases, with 5 bases sitting between them. Looked up from germline, CDR1 is GTSNPN and CDR2 is SVGIG (reference sequence). The CDR3 is CAWSVGNGYTF. CDR3 nucleotide sequence: TGTGCCTGGAGTGTCGGTAATGGCTACACCTTC.

V is TRBV10-3 and J is TRBJ2-1; no definite D call. This CDR3 is built from 13 residues. Germline V CDR1 and CDR2: ENHRY, SYGVKD. Trimming removed 7 bases at V and 0 bases at J, with 7 bases between. CDR3 DNA: TGTGCCATCACCCGGAGCTCCTACAATGAGCAGTTCTTC. Encoded protein: CAITRSSYNEQFF.

The chain recombines TRBV10-2 with TRBJ1-5; D not certain. This CDR3 comprises 14 residues. From germline, CDR1 is WSHSY and CDR2 SAAADI. The V and J ends lost 0 bases and 16 bases respectively, with 19 bases between them. The CDR3 loop reads CASSESTIGTPPHF. CDR3 nucleotide sequence: TGCGCCAGCAGTGAGTCGACGATAGGCACCCCTCCTCATTTT.

The CDR3 protein is CASSPARGLGQPQHF. In DNA form, the CDR3 reads TGTGCCAGCTCACCCGCCAGGGGGCTTGGTCAGCCCCAGCATTTT. The J gene is TRBJ1-5, the V gene TRBV18, with 8 bases matching TRBD1. Per germline, CDR1 KGHSH and CDR2 LQKENI. The CDR3 loop spans 15 amino acids. V gave up 3 bases and J gave up 6 bases; unmatched junction bases: 7. The entire variable domain, with the rest obtained from reference TRBV18 and TRBJ1-5, is as follows: NAGVMQNPRHLVRRRGQEARLRCSPMKGHSHVYWYRQLPEEGLKFMVYLQKENIIDESGMPKERFSAEFPKEGPSILRIQQVVRGDSAAYFCASSPARGLGQPQHFGDGTRLSIL.

The gene calls are TRBV14 and TRBJ2-2, with 9 bases that match TRBD2. V shed 6 bases and J 4 bases; nucleotides not matched to a gene: 9. CDR1 and CDR2 from the germline V gene are SGHDN and FVKESK. The CDR3 loop spans 16 amino acids. This CDR3 reads CASSRIAGDVTGELFF. CDR3 nucleotide sequence: TGTGCCAGCAGTCGAATAGCGGGAGACGTCACCGGGGAGCTGTTTTTT.

This clone was seen only once. Other DNA variants within this sample encode the same CDR3. The V and J genes are TRBV6-5 and TRBJ2-1; either TRBD1 or TRBD2 may fit D (5 bases each). This CDR3 spans 11 amino acids. Germline-derived CDR1 and CDR2 are MNHEY and SVGAGI. Trimming cost V 5 bases and J 8 bases, with 7 bases left between them. The CDR3: CASSRGDEQFF. The CDR3 DNA reads as TGTGCCAGCAGTAGGGGAGATGAGCAGTTCTTC.

This clone was found once. The chain joins TRBV5-1 to TRBJ1-2; TRBD1 is a possible D gene (5 bases). CDR1 and CDR2 (germline): SGHRS, YFSETQ. With 0 bases removed from V and 6 bases from J, the gap between germline ends came to 12 bases. The CDR3 runs 14 residues. CDR3 DNA: TGCGCCAGCAGCTTGGATCTGGGGGTTGATGGCTACACCTTC. It specifies CASSLDLGVDGYTF.

Note on this clone: The sample holds other DNA sequences that translate to the same CDR3. V usage is TRBV7-9 and J usage is TRBJ1-3, with D uncertain. The CDR3 is made up of 12 amino acids. Germline values: CDR1 SEHNR, CDR2 FQNEAQ (reference sequence). Trimming took off 3 bases at V and 2 bases at J, with 2 bases between the two ends. CDR3 sequence (DNA): TGTGCCAGCAGCTTGACTGGAAACACCATATATTTT. Protein product: CASSLTGNTIYF.

CDR3 DNA: TGTGCCAGTACCAGGGGCAGAGAGTCTGGAGGGTGGTATGGCTACACCTTC. As protein: CASTRGRESGGWYGYTF. The chain is built from TRBV19 and TRBJ1-2; possibly TRBD1 for D (6 bases). Germline CDR1 and CDR2: LNHDA and SQIVND (reference sequence). Trimming removed 7 bases at V and 5 bases at J, with 26 bases between. The CDR3 covers 17 residues.

The gene calls are TRBV6-1 and TRBJ1-2, with 7 nucleotides matching TRBD1. The V gene's germline CDR1 is MNHNS and CDR2 SASEGT. Trimming at V came to 6 bases and at J to 6 bases, leaving 7 bases not matched to a gene. This CDR3 region has 13 residues. The DNA of the CDR3 is TGTGCCAGCAGAGAGACAGGGATCCATGGCTACACCTTC. It translates to CASRETGIHGYTF.

The chain combines TRBV7-9 with TRBJ1-2; D ambiguous. This CDR3 has 16 amino acids. The germline CDR1 and CDR2 sequences are SEHNR and FQNEAQ (reference sequence). V lost 5 bases to trimming and J lost 5 bases, with 21 bases between them. CDR3 region: CASSADYSRLGYGYTF. DNA for the CDR3: TGTGCCAGCAGCGCTGACTACAGTAGGCTCGGGTATGGCTACACCTTC. Full variable domain (missing parts from reference TRBV7-9 and TRBJ1-2): DTGVSQNPRHKITKRGQNVTFRCDPISEHNRLYWYRQTLGQGPEFLTYFQNEAQLEKSRLLSDRFSAERPKGSFSTLEIQRTEQGDSAMYLCASSADYSRLGYGYTFGSGTRLTVV.